This is a list of T cell receptor beta chains from one sample in a study of T cell changes during pregnancy in multiple sclerosis. The assay was immunoSEQ multiplex PCR, and TCRdb's table has in-frame clones only and misses some. The repertoire holds tens of thousands of clones, 92% seen once, with approximately 0.15% in the top ten. The material was CD4+ T cells from peripheral blood mononuclear cells, obtained after pregnancy. These receptors were obtained from a female donor in good health, enrolled as a control in a pregnancy study. The CDR3 runs from the conserved cysteine through the conserved F or W. D genes are given only for firm matches. Where a row states a size, it is once, few, many or the class of an expanded clone; other rows omit it.

V	D	J	size	CDR3	DNA
TRBV4-1	TRBD2	TRBJ2-1	-	CASSQALRGGRNEQFF	TGCGCCAGCAGCCAAGCTCTGCGGGGGGGGAGGAATGAGCAGTTCTTC
TRBV11-3	-	TRBJ2-1	once	CASSLDPLLNEQFF	TGTGCCAGCAGCTTAGATCCCCTACTCAATGAGCAGTTCTTC
TRBV30	TRBD1	TRBJ2-2	-	CAFSGTGVPGELFF	TGTGCCTTCTCCGGGACAGGGGTTCCCGGGGAGCTGTTTTTT
TRBV7-2	TRBD1	TRBJ1-2	-	CASSSHRGASPVNYGYTF	TGTGCCAGCAGCTCCCACAGGGGGGCCTCGCCCGTTAACTATGGCTACACCTTC
TRBV19	-	TRBJ1-5	-	CASSISQRAGDQPQHF	TGTGCCAGTAGTATCAGCCAGAGGGCGGGAGATCAGCCCCAGCATTTT
TRBV7-2	-	TRBJ1-2	-	CASSPGTGDYGYTF	TGTGCCAGCAGCCCAGGTACAGGAGACTATGGCTACACCTTC
TRBV29-1	-	TRBJ1-1	-	CSVSQGRTEAFF	TGCAGCGTCTCCCAGGGCAGGACTGAAGCTTTCTTT
TRBV29-1	-	TRBJ2-3	-	CSVERGSSTDTQYF	TGCAGCGTCGAACGAGGATCTAGCACAGATACGCAGTATTTT
TRBV19	-	TRBJ2-3	-	CASSVPGTFYTQYF	TGTGCCAGTAGTGTACCCGGTACTTTCTATACGCAGTATTTT
TRBV2	-	TRBJ2-7	-	CASSLLGEESYEQYF	TGTGCCAGCAGTCTCCTCGGGGAGGAATCCTACGAGCAGTACTTC
TRBV5-1	TRBD1	TRBJ1-2	-	CASSRTGNGYTF	TGCGCCAGCAGCCGGACAGGGAACGGCTACACCTTC
TRBV14	TRBD1	TRBJ1-6	-	CASSLVQGQFSPLHF	TGTGCCAGCAGCCTCGTACAGGGGCAGTTTTCACCCCTCCACTTT
TRBV14	-	TRBJ1-1	-	CASSQEGRGANTEAFF	TGTGCCAGCAGCCAAGAGGGGAGGGGCGCGAACACTGAAGCTTTCTTT
TRBV19	-	TRBJ1-6	few	CASSIPPGSPLHF	TGTGCCAGTAGTATCCCTCCGGGGTCACCCCTCCACTTT
TRBV5-1	-	TRBJ2-7	once	CASSLGRTYEQYF	TGCGCCAGCAGCTTGGGGAGGACCTACGAGCAGTACTTC
TRBV7-3	TRBD1	TRBJ2-2	once	CASSLLGGSGQGVTGELFF	TGTGCCAGCAGCTTATTAGGGGGCTCGGGACAGGGGGTCACCGGGGAGCTGTTTTTT
TRBV6-5	TRBD1	TRBJ1-1	-	CASSYGDRSNTETFF	TGTGCCAGCAGTTACGGGGACAGGTCGAACACTGAAACTTTCTTT
TRBV4-2	TRBD2	TRBJ2-1	-	CASSQYGLAGDNEQFF	TGTGCCAGCAGCCAATATGGACTAGCGGGGGACAATGAGCAGTTCTTC
TRBV7-3	-	TRBJ2-3	-	CASSLRGPAGTDTQYF	TGTGCCAGCAGCTTAAGAGGTCCCGCTGGCACAGATACGCAGTATTTT
TRBV28	TRBD1	TRBJ1-4	-	CASSGTGAGGEKLFF	TGTGCCAGCAGTGGCACCGGGGCAGGGGGTGAAAAACTGTTTTTT
TRBV7-2	-	TRBJ1-1	few	CASSLDLRQASGAFF	TGTGCCAGCAGCTTAGATTTAAGACAGGCGTCAGGGGCTTTCTTT
TRBV28	TRBD1	TRBJ2-5	-	CASSPDRGRETQYF	TGTGCCAGCAGTCCCGACAGGGGACGAGAGACCCAGTACTTC
TRBV6-5	-	TRBJ2-7	once	CASRVALAYEQYF	TGTGCCAGCAGAGTAGCGTTAGCCTACGAGCAGTACTTC
TRBV7-2	-	TRBJ2-7	-	CASSPQRSSTYEQYF	TGTGCCAGCAGCCCACAAAGGAGCTCAACCTACGAGCAGTACTTC
TRBV6-5	TRBD1	TRBJ1-6	-	CASVGQSSYNSPLHF	TGTGCCAGCGTGGGACAGAGCTCCTATAATTCACCCCTCCACTTT
TRBV18	TRBD1	TRBJ1-5	-	CASSPTGNQPQHF	TGTGCCAGCTCACCGACAGGGAATCAGCCCCAGCATTTT
TRBV5-1	-	TRBJ2-5	-	CASSPLKSQGLRLKTQYF	TGCGCCAGCAGCCCCCTAAAATCACAGGGTCTTCGGCTGAAGACCCAGTACTTC
TRBV4-1	-	TRBJ1-5	-	CASSQEGQRNQPQHF	TGCGCCAGCAGCCAAGAAGGACAGCGCAATCAGCCCCAGCATTTT
TRBV4-2	-	TRBJ1-4	-	CASSQDHTVGGEKLFF	TGTGCCAGCAGCCAAGATCACACAGTCGGAGGTGAAAAACTGTTTTTT
TRBV7-2	TRBD2	TRBJ2-3	-	CASTGELAGDRTQYF	TGTGCCAGCACCGGGGAACTAGCGGGGGACCGTACGCAGTATTTT
TRBV19	TRBD2	TRBJ2-1	once	CASSRGGGFYNEQFF	TGTGCCAGTAGTAGGGGCGGGGGGTTCTACAATGAGCAGTTCTTC
TRBV11-2	TRBD2	TRBJ2-1	-	CASSSRTSGYNEQFF	TGTGCCAGCAGCTCCCGGACTAGCGGCTACAATGAGCAGTTCTTC
TRBV19	-	TRBJ1-2	-	CASSIGAGTPGYTF	TGTGCCAGTAGTATAGGAGCAGGAACCCCCGGCTACACCTTC
TRBV5-5	-	TRBJ1-6	-	CASSLLTVNSPLHF	TGTGCCAGCAGCTTGCTGACAGTGAATTCACCCCTCCACTTT
TRBV6-1	-	TRBJ1-1	-	CASPGVGSTEAFF	TGTGCCAGCCCCGGGGTAGGGAGCACTGAAGCTTTCTTT
TRBV10-3	TRBD1	TRBJ1-2	-	CAISQDRGGYGYTF	TGTGCCATCAGTCAGGACAGGGGAGGCTATGGCTACACCTTC
TRBV7-2	-	TRBJ1-4	-	CASSYQRSSEKLFF	TGTGCCAGCAGTTATCAAAGGTCTAGTGAAAAACTGTTTTTT
TRBV28	TRBD1	TRBJ1-4	once	CASRDRGEKLFF	TGTGCCAGCCGGGACAGGGGAGAAAAACTGTTTTTT
TRBV6-5	-	TRBJ1-2	-	CASSYSPGGANYGYTF	TGTGCCAGCAGTTACTCGCCGGGGGGAGCTAACTATGGCTACACCTTC
TRBV10-3	-	TRBJ2-2	-	CAISDSGTNTGELFF	TGTGCCATCAGTGACTCAGGGACTAACACCGGGGAGCTGTTTTTT
TRBV21-1	-	TRBJ1-1	-	CASSTPQPGQGINTEAFF	TGTGCCAGCAGCACCCCCCAACCGGGACAGGGCATCAACACTGAAGCTTTCTTT
TRBV19	-	TRBJ1-1	-	CASQTAGAGGSTEAFF	TGTGCCAGTCAAACCGCGGGGGCCGGGGGGAGCACTGAAGCTTTCTTT
TRBV5-1	TRBD1	TRBJ2-6	-	CASSTIQGSGSGANVLTF	TGCGCCAGCAGCACTATACAGGGGTCGGGCTCTGGGGCCAACGTCCTGACTTTC
TRBV6-5	TRBD1	TRBJ2-7	-	CASSYSAPGQGHEQYF	TGTGCCAGCAGTTACTCAGCTCCGGGACAGGGACACGAGCAGTACTTC
TRBV7-2	-	TRBJ1-2	-	CASTREYGYTF	TGTGCCAGCACCCGGGAGTATGGCTACACCTTC
TRBV5-4	-	TRBJ2-1	-	CASSSRTINEQFF	TGTGCCAGCAGTTCTCGGACTATCAATGAGCAGTTCTTC
TRBV28	-	TRBJ1-2	-	CASSLPANYGYTF	TGTGCCAGCAGTTTACCAGCTAACTATGGCTACACCTTC
TRBV9	-	TRBJ2-3	-	CASSVGQWSTDTQYF	TGTGCCAGCAGCGTCGGACAGTGGAGCACAGATACGCAGTATTTT